This T cell receptor (beta chain) originates from a study of CD8 T cell repertoires and HIV-1 epitope variants. Looking at the study overall: T cells were stimulated with Twenty-five Gag and Nef peptides separately. Epitopes were three Gag families plus Nef HW9 and YT9. Enriched T cells were co-cultured with equal numbers of autologous T cell-negative antigen-presenting cells. Whole-study results and caveats: Eight or nine antigen-specific TCR beta clonotypes were found; over 5 seemed cross-reactive to variants.

The CDR3 loop spans 14 amino acids. The germline V gene has CDR1 SNHLY and CDR2 FYNNEI. V was trimmed by 5 bases and J by 8 bases, leaving 16 bases between them. Libraries were prepared by immunoSEQ multiplex PCR; TCRdb keeps only in-frame clonotypes and omits some of them. The sample has 3,900 or so clones, roughly 70% seen once. This clone came up a few times. What it binds is unknown. The TCR sequence derives from a male donor with HIV. The chain couples TRBV2 to TRBJ2-1, with D tentatively TRBD2 (7 bases). Source material: cultured CD8+ T cells derived from PBMCs. The CDR3 sequence is CASSRGGEIYEQFF. In nucleotides, the CDR3 is TGTGCCAGCAGTAGGGGGGGCGAAATCTATGAGCAGTTCTTC.